These 16 T cell receptor beta chains were sequenced from one sample in a study of shared clonotypes between healthy human individuals. It was CD45RO-negative cells, positively selected for CCR7, that made up naive CD8 cells, with terminally differentiated effector memory CD45RA+ cells excluded. The repertoire was sequenced with immunoSEQ multiplex PCR; TCRdb's copy has only in-frame clones and lacks some. The sample records around 600,000 clones, nearly 98% being singletons. Source material: naive CD8+ T cells sorted from blood. Receptors originate from a man aged 25 to 45 in good health.

The CDR3 region is CASSGYMGETQYF. DNA of the CDR3: TGTGCCAGCAGTGGCTACATGGGAGAGACCCAGTACTTC. This rearrangement joins TRBV28 to TRBJ2-5; D unresolved. With 5 bases removed from V and 4 bases from J, the gap between germline ends came to 11 bases. The CDR3 totals 13 residues. CDR1 MDHEN and CDR2 SYDVKM come from the germline V gene.

In this sample, this clone turned up once. The chain employs TRBV7-9 and TRBJ2-5; D possibly matches TRBD1 or TRBD2 (7 bases each). CDR1 is SEHNR, CDR2 FQNEAQ, per germline (reference sequence). The CDR3 has 16 residues. V was trimmed by 5 bases and J by 1 base, leaving 17 bases between them. CDR3 sequence reads: CASSPQGGLSQETQYF. In DNA, the CDR3 is TGTGCCAGCAGCCCCCAGGGGGGGCTAAGCCAAGAGACCCAGTACTTC.

This chain connects TRBV7-9 to TRBJ2-3; D gene ambiguous. The CDR3 extends over 12 amino acids. Per germline, CDR1 SEHNR and CDR2 FQNEAQ (reference sequence). Trimming stripped 2 bases from V and 4 bases from J, with 4 bases between. CDR3 amino acids: CASSLTADTQYF. The CDR3 nucleotides read TGTGCCAGCAGCTTAACAGCAGATACGCAGTATTTT.

The rearrangement links TRBV11-3 to TRBJ2-3; maybe TRBD1 (6 bases). V shed 4 bases and J shed 6 bases, with 17 bases lying between them. This CDR3 is built from 15 residues. Germline CDR1 is SGHNT and CDR2 is YENEEA. The CDR3 DNA reads TGTGCCAGCAGCTCGTACCACACAGGGACCGATACGCAGTATTTT. Protein product: CASSSYHTGTDTQYF.

V is TRBV27 and J is TRBJ2-1, with 9 positions matching TRBD1. Losses at the gene ends were 8 bases for V and 8 bases for J; bases not matched to a gene: 4. CDR3 size: 12 residues. The V gene's germline CDR1 is MNHEY and CDR2 SMNVEV (reference sequence). The CDR3 is CASGTGFDEQFF. The DNA for the CDR3 is TGTGCCAGCGGGACAGGGTTCGATGAGCAGTTCTTC.

This chain uses TRBV27 with TRBJ2-7; D not certain. V lost 3 bases to trimming and J lost 3 bases, with 12 bases between them. The CDR3 consists of 14 residues. Germline V gene lookup returns CDR1 MNHEY and CDR2 SMNVEV (reference sequence). The DNA for the CDR3 is TGTGCCAGCAGTTTCCTGGAGTCCGGCTACGAGCAGTACTTC. Encoded protein: CASSFLESGYEQYF.

The chain has TRBV14 and TRBJ1-2; no definite D call. CDR3 length: 11 amino acids. Trimming removed 1 base at V and 14 bases at J, with 11 bases between. The germline gives CDR1 SGHDN, CDR2 FVKESK. The CDR3 sequence: CASSQGLPLTF. CDR3 coding DNA: TGTGCCAGCAGCCAAGGGTTGCCGTTGACCTTC.

This rearrangement joins TRBV7-9 to TRBJ2-6, with D tentatively TRBD1 (6 bases). The germline V and J ends were trimmed by 5 bases and 2 bases, with 10 bases remaining between them. The germline V gene has CDR1 SEHNR and CDR2 FQNEAQ (reference sequence). The CDR3 extends over 15 amino acids. The chain's CDR3 is CASSPQGAGANVLTF. The CDR3 bases are TGTGCCAGCAGCCCACAGGGTGCTGGGGCCAACGTCCTGACTTTC.

This chain joins TRBV30 and TRBJ2-5; 10 bases fit TRBD2. This CDR3 has 14 residues. The ends lost 4 bases at V and 3 bases at J; junction bases unmatched: 5. Germline V gives CDR1 GTSNPN, CDR2 SVGIG (reference sequence). The CDR3, as DNA: TGTGCCTGGAATGCGGGACTAGCGAAAGAGACCCAGTACTTC. This codes for CAWNAGLAKETQYF.

As concerns this clone: Other nucleotide sequences from this sample produce the same CDR3. The V and J genes are TRBV7-9 and TRBJ2-1; D is possibly TRBD2 (5 bases). Between the trimmed V and J ends, which lost 5 bases and 0 bases, there was a span of 11 bases. Germline CDR1 is SEHNR and CDR2 is FQNEAQ (reference sequence). There are 15 residues in the CDR3. In DNA, the CDR3 is TGTGCCAGCAGCCCCTCGGGGAGCTCCTACAATGAGCAGTTCTTC. Its protein is CASSPSGSSYNEQFF.

J is TRBJ2-1 and V is TRBV1; the D segment call TRBD2 is taken from the table without a DNA check. TRBV1 is given as a pseudogene. This CDR3 region has 14 residues. The CDR3 DNA follows: TGCACCGGGAACCCTAGCGGGGGAGACAATGAGCAGTTCTTC. This translates into CTGNPSGGDNEQFF.

Points on this clone: This specimen includes other DNA sequences encoding the same CDR3. The rearrangement links TRBV5-1 to TRBJ2-7; D unresolved. CDR1 is SGHRS and CDR2 is YFSETQ in the germline V gene. V lost 0 bases, J lost 2 bases, and 6 bases lay in between. The CDR3 totals 13 residues. CDR3 in amino acids: CASSLGGTYEQYF. The CDR3 DNA reads as TGCGCCAGCAGCTTGGGAGGTACCTACGAGCAGTACTTC.

The V call is TRBV5-1, the J call TRBJ2-1; the match to TRBD2 covers 13 bases. The CDR3 has 15 amino acids. J lost 10 bases, V lost 3 bases, and 7 bases had no gene match. The germline CDR1 and CDR2 sequences are SGHRS and YFSETQ. CDR3 residues: CASSSGLAGELEQFF. In DNA form, the CDR3 reads TGCGCCAGCAGCTCAGGACTAGCGGGAGAGTTGGAGCAGTTCTTC.

This clone is a singleton in its sample. The chain has TRBV27 and TRBJ2-5; no firm D call. CDR1 MNHEY and CDR2 SMNVEV come from the germline V gene (reference sequence). This CDR3 contains 13 residues. The V end lost 1 base, the J end lost 3 bases, and 6 bases lay between the germline ends. The CDR3 DNA sequence: TGTGCCAGCAGTTTATTCCCGGAAGAGACCCAGTACTTC. It translates to CASSLFPEETQYF.

This clone was picked up one time. This chain uses TRBV6-1 with TRBJ2-7; 11 nucleotides line up with TRBD2. The length of the CDR3 is 18 residues. In germline, CDR1 is MNHNS, CDR2 SASEGT. V shed 4 bases, J shed 1 base, and the junction held 12 bases outside the gene matches. The CDR3, as DNA: TGTGCCAGCAGTGGTCCGGGACTAGCGGCCCCACAATCCTACGAGCAGTACTTC. Translated: CASSGPGLAAPQSYEQYF.

The V call is TRBV29-1, the J call TRBJ2-3; TRBD1 matches 11 bases. The trim removed 4 bases at V and 3 bases at J, leaving 9 bases unmatched. In germline, CDR1 is SQVTM, CDR2 ANQGSEA. The CDR3 extends over 16 amino acids. The CDR3 loop reads CSVVTGGQGVTDTQYF. The CDR3 DNA sequence: TGCAGCGTTGTAACCGGGGGACAGGGGGTTACAGATACGCAGTATTTT.